The rows below give T cell receptor beta chains drawn from one sample of a study of tumor-infiltrating lymphocytes in primary liver carcinoma. One entry per CDR3 protein results from TCRdb running MiXCR on the multiplex PCR reads. This table holds roughly 100,000 distinct CDR3 sequences, approximately 78% found once. Source material: liver tumor tissue from sampling region 3. All receptors come from a man aged 35 to 55 with primary liver carcinoma and hepatitis B virus infection. Both conserved end residues are part of each CDR3. Each record gives: CDR3 protein, CDR3 DNA, clone size, V gene, J gene, D gene, CDR3 length. D genes are given only for firm matches. A clone size is listed for some rows: how often the clone was seen (once, few, many), or a class if it is expanded.

cdr3_aa: CSVGQGAEEQYF
cdr3_nt: TGCAGCGTCGGACAGGGGGCAGAGGAGCAGTACTTC
clone_size: -
v_call: TRBV29-1
j_call: TRBJ2-7
d_call: TRBD1
cdr3_length: 12

cdr3_aa: CASSDGVVSPQYF
cdr3_nt: TGTGCCAGCAGTGACGGTGTGGTTTCTCCGCAGTATTTT
clone_size: -
v_call: TRBV6-1
j_call: TRBJ2-3
d_call: -
cdr3_length: 13

cdr3_aa: CRNCREVGELFF
cdr3_nt: TGTCGCAACTGCCGGGAGGTCGGGGAGCTGTTTTTT
clone_size: -
v_call: TRBV6-2/TRBV6-3
j_call: TRBJ2-2
d_call: TRBD2
cdr3_length: 12

cdr3_aa: CASSSPTLRSYEQYF
cdr3_nt: TGTGCCAGCAGTTCTCCCACCCTGCGCTCCTACGAGCAATACTTC
clone_size: -
v_call: TRBV6-6
j_call: TRBJ2-7
d_call: -
cdr3_length: 15

cdr3_aa: CANTWTGGSRYNEQFF
cdr3_nt: TGCGCCAACACCTGGACAGGCGGGAGTAGATACAATGAGCAGTTCTTC
clone_size: -
v_call: TRBV5-1
j_call: TRBJ2-1
d_call: -
cdr3_length: 16

cdr3_aa: CTSSARNTISGANVLTF
cdr3_nt: TGTACCAGCAGTGCCCGGAACACAATCTCTGGGGCCAACGTCCTGACTTTC
clone_size: -
v_call: TRBV6-1
j_call: TRBJ2-6
d_call: -
cdr3_length: 17

cdr3_aa: CASRRAGTPFTGELLF
cdr3_nt: TGTGCCAGCAGGCGAGCCGGGACACCTTTCACCGGGGAGCTGTTATTT
clone_size: -
v_call: TRBV6-2/TRBV6-3
j_call: TRBJ2-2
d_call: -
cdr3_length: 16

cdr3_aa: CASRDYSRSSEQFF
cdr3_nt: TGTGCCAGCAGAGATTATAGTCGTAGTAGTGAGCAGTTCTTC
clone_size: many
v_call: TRBV5-4
j_call: TRBJ2-1
d_call: -
cdr3_length: 14

cdr3_aa: CASSHAGQGNQPQHF
cdr3_nt: TGTGCCAGCAGTCATGCGGGACAGGGGAATCAGCCTCAGCATTTT
clone_size: -
v_call: TRBV6-1
j_call: TRBJ1-5
d_call: TRBD1
cdr3_length: 15

cdr3_aa: CARSYGGVGVEAFF
cdr3_nt: TGTGCCAGGAGTTACGGGGGTGTGGGAGTTGAAGCTTTCTTT
clone_size: -
v_call: TRBV6-5
j_call: TRBJ1-1
d_call: -
cdr3_length: 14

cdr3_aa: CTSSPRQCWAYEQYF
cdr3_nt: TGTACCAGCAGCCCTCGACAGTGTTGGGCCTACGAGCAGTACTTC
clone_size: -
v_call: TRBV9
j_call: TRBJ2-7
d_call: -
cdr3_length: 15

cdr3_aa: CASGYEVSYKQYF
cdr3_nt: TGTGCCAGCGGTTACGAGGTATCCTACAAGCAGTACTTC
clone_size: -
v_call: TRBV6-2/TRBV6-3
j_call: TRBJ2-7
d_call: -
cdr3_length: 13

cdr3_aa: CVSSLAGSGETQYF
cdr3_nt: TGTGTCAGCAGTTTAGCGGGGTCCGGGGAGACCCAGTACTTC
clone_size: -
v_call: TRBV5-4
j_call: TRBJ2-5
d_call: TRBD2
cdr3_length: 14

cdr3_aa: CVSYVAGYDQFF
cdr3_nt: TGTGTCAGCTATGTCGCGGGCTATGACCAGTTCTTC
clone_size: -
v_call: TRBV7-9
j_call: TRBJ2-1
d_call: -
cdr3_length: 12

cdr3_aa: CASSLDVGVAQPQHF
cdr3_nt: TGTGCCAGCAGCTTAGATGTGGGAGTGGCTCAGCCCCAACATTTT
clone_size: -
v_call: TRBV11-3
j_call: TRBJ1-5
d_call: -
cdr3_length: 15

cdr3_aa: CASIPQMAGRTGELLF
cdr3_nt: TGTGCCAGCATCCCCCAGATGGCGGGACGCACCGGGGAGCTGTTGTTT
clone_size: -
v_call: TRBV11-2
j_call: TRBJ2-2
d_call: -
cdr3_length: 16

cdr3_aa: CASSAVTGGTDTQYF
cdr3_nt: TGTGCCAGCAGCGCCGTGACAGGGGGAACAGATACGCAGTATTTT
clone_size: -
v_call: TRBV9
j_call: TRBJ2-3
d_call: TRBD1
cdr3_length: 15

cdr3_aa: CASSYGLLGAPSGNTIYF
cdr3_nt: TGTGCCAGCAGTTACGGATTACTGGGAGCCCCTTCTGGAAACACCATATATTTT
clone_size: many
v_call: TRBV6-6
j_call: TRBJ1-3
d_call: -
cdr3_length: 18

cdr3_aa: CVSSFDREPFF
cdr3_nt: TGTGTCAGCAGCTTTGATAGGGAGCCGTTCTTC
clone_size: -
v_call: TRBV11-2
j_call: TRBJ2-1
d_call: -
cdr3_length: 11

cdr3_aa: CASSLSRTGGNEQYF
cdr3_nt: TGTGCCAGCAGCTTGTCCAGGACAGGGGGCAACGAACAGTACTTC
clone_size: -
v_call: TRBV5-5
j_call: TRBJ2-7
d_call: TRBD1
cdr3_length: 15

cdr3_aa: CNVERGAPTYEQYF
cdr3_nt: TGCAACGTTGAGAGAGGGGCCCCTACTTACGAGCAGTATTTC
clone_size: -
v_call: TRBV29-1
j_call: TRBJ2-7
d_call: -
cdr3_length: 14

cdr3_aa: CASSPHDTGELFF
cdr3_nt: TGTGCCAGCAGCCCCCACGACACCGGGGAGCTGTTTTTT
clone_size: -
v_call: TRBV7-3
j_call: TRBJ2-2
d_call: -
cdr3_length: 13

cdr3_aa: CATSDPQGTYGYTF
cdr3_nt: TGTGCCACCAGTGACCCACAGGGGACCTATGGCTACACCTTC
clone_size: many
v_call: TRBV24-1
j_call: TRBJ1-2
d_call: TRBD1
cdr3_length: 14

cdr3_aa: CATSDGVGGLF
cdr3_nt: TGTGCCACCAGTGATGGCGTGGGGGGGTTATTC
clone_size: -
v_call: TRBV24-1
j_call: TRBJ2-1
d_call: TRBD2
cdr3_length: 11

cdr3_aa: CASNSGLAGRDTQYF
cdr3_nt: TGTGCCAGTAACTCAGGACTAGCGGGAAGAGATACGCAGTATTTT
clone_size: -
v_call: TRBV6-5
j_call: TRBJ2-3
d_call: TRBD2
cdr3_length: 15

cdr3_aa: CSVGSGTGEMFF
cdr3_nt: -
clone_size: -
v_call: TRBV29-1
j_call: TRBJ2-2
d_call: -
cdr3_length: 12

cdr3_aa: CVSRFPVFSNGAFF
cdr3_nt: TGTGTCAGCAGATTCCCCGTGTTCTCCAACGGAGCTTTCTTT
clone_size: -
v_call: TRBV28
j_call: TRBJ1-1
d_call: -
cdr3_length: 14